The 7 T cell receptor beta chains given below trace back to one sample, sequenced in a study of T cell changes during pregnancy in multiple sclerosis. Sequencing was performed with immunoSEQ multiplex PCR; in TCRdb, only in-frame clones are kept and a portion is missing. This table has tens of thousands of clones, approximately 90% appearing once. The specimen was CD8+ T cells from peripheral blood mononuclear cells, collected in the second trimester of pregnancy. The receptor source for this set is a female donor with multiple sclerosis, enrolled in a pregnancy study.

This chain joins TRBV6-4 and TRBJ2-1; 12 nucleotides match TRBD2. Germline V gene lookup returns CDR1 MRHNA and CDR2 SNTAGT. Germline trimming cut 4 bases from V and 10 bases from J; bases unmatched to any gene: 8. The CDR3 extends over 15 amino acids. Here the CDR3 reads CASSGASGGAGEQFF. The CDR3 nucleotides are TGTGCCAGCAGTGGCGCTAGCGGGGGGGCCGGGGAGCAGTTCTTC.

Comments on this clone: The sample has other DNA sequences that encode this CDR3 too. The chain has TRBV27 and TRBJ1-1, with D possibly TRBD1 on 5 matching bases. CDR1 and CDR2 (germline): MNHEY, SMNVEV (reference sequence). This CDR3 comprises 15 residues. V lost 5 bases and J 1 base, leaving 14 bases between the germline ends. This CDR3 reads CASSEWGTENTEAFF. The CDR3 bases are TGTGCCAGCAGTGAATGGGGGACTGAGAACACTGAAGCTTTCTTT.

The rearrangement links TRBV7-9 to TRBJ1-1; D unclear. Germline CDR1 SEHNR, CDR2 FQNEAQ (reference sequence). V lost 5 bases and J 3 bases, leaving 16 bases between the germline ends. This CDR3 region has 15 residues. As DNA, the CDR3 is TGTGCCAGCAGCCACCAGGTCCCCGGGGACACTGAAGCTTTCTTT. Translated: CASSHQVPGDTEAFF.

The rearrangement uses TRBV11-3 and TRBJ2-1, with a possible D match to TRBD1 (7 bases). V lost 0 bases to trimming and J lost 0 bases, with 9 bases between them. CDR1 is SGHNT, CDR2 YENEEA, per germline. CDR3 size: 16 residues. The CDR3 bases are TGTGCCAGCAGCTTAGATCAGGGGGGCTCCTACAATGAGCAGTTCTTC. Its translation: CASSLDQGGSYNEQFF.

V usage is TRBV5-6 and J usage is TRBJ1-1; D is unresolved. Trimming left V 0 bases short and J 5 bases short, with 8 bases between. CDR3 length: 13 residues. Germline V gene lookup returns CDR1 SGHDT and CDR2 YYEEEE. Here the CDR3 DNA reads TGTGCCAGCAGCTTGGGTCGGGGTACTGAAGCTTTCTTT. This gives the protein CASSLGRGTEAFF.

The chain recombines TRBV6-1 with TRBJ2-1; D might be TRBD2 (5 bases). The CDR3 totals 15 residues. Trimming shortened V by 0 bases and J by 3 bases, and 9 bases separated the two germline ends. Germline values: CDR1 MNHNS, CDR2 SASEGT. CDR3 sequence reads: CASSEAGLDYNEQFF. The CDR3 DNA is TGTGCCAGCAGTGAAGCAGGACTTGACTACAATGAGCAGTTCTTC.

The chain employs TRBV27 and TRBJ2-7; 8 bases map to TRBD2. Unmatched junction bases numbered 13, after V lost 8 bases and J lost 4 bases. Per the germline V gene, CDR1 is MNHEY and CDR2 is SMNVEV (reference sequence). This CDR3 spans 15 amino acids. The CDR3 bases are TGTGCCAGCGCCAAAGAATCTTTAGCGGGGTACGAGCAGTACTTC. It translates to CASAKESLAGYEQYF.